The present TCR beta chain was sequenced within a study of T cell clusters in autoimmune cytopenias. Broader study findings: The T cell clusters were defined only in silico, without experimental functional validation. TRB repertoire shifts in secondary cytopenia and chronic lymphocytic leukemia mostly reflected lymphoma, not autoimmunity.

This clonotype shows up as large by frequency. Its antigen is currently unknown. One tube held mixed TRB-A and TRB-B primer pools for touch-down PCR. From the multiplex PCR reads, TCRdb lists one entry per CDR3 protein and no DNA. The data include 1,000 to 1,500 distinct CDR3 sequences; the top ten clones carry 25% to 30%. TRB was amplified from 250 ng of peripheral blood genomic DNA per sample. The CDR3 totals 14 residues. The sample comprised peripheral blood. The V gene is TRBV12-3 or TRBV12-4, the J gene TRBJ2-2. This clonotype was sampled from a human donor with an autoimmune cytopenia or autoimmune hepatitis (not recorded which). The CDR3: CASRKQSNTGELFF.